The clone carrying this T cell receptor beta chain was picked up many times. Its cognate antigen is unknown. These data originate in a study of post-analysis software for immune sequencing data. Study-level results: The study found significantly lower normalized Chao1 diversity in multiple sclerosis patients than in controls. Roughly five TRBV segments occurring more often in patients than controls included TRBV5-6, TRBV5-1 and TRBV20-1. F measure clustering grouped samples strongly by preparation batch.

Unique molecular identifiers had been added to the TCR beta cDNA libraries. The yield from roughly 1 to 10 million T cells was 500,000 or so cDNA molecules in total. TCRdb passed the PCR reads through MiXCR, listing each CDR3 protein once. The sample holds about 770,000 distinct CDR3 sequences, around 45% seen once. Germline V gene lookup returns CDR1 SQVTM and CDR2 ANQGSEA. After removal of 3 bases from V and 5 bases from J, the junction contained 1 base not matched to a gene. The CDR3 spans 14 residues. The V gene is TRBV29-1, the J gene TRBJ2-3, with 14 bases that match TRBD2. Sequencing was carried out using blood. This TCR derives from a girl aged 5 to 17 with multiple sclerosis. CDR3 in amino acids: CSVEGLAGVDTQYF. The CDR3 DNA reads TGCAGCGTTGAGGGACTAGCGGGAGTAGATACGCAGTATTTT.